Following are 17 T cell receptor beta chains from one sample sequenced in a study of blood T cell repertoires in COVID-19. Repertoires were generated with immunoSEQ multiplex PCR, while TCRdb's copy carries only in-frame clones and drops some. The table has under 250,000 clones, about 94% seen once; the top ten hold approximately 0.77%. Input material: peripheral blood. These receptors were obtained from a man in his sixties with COVID-19, enrolled during active disease.

The CDR3 region is CASSLQGSYEQYF. CDR3 coding DNA: TGCGCCAGCAGCTTACAGGGATCATACGAGCAGTACTTC. The rearrangement joins TRBV5-1 to TRBJ2-7, with D maybe TRBD1 (6 bases). Trimming cost V 2 bases and J 4 bases, with 10 bases left between them. CDR1 and CDR2 from the germline V gene are SGHRS and YFSETQ. The CDR3 has 13 amino acids. Full variable domain (missing parts from reference TRBV5-1 and TRBJ2-7): KAGVTQTPRYLIKTRGQQVTLSCSPISGHRSVSWYQQTPGQGLQFLFEYFSETQRNKGNFPGRFSGRQFSNSRSEMNVSTLELGDSALYLCASSLQGSYEQYFGPGTRLTVT.

The chain links TRBV14 to TRBJ1-2; D ambiguous. Looked up from germline, CDR1 is SGHDN and CDR2 is FVKESK. Trimming shortened V by 0 bases and J by 2 bases, and 10 bases separated the two germline ends. The CDR3 totals 15 residues. The CDR3 DNA is TGTGCCAGCAGCCAAGACATAAACACGAACTATGGCTACACCTTC. Protein sequence: CASSQDINTNYGYTF.

The rearrangement uses TRBV5-5 and TRBJ1-1, with 9 nucleotides matching TRBD1. The length of the CDR3 is 17 residues. V gave up 4 bases and J gave up 0 bases; unmatched junction bases: 10. Germline loops: CDR1 SGHKS, CDR2 YYEKEE (reference sequence). CDR3 residues: CASSPDPGQGLNTEAFF. The DNA for the CDR3 is TGTGCCAGCAGCCCCGATCCGGGACAGGGTTTGAACACTGAAGCTTTCTTT.

J is TRBJ2-1 and V is TRBV5-3, with 7 bases lining up with TRBD2. TRBV5-3 qualifies as an ORF whose function is uncertain. With 1 base clipped from V and 2 bases from J, the junction kept 18 bases outside the gene matches. This CDR3 is built from 20 residues. As DNA, the CDR3 is TGTGCCAGAAGCTTGTCGGGCCCTGGTAGCGGGTCGGATACCTACAATGAGCAGTTCTTC. Protein: CARSLSGPGSGSDTYNEQFF.

Concerning this clone itself: The junction differs from germline at one of its ends, possibly a read error. The V and J genes are TRBV7-7 and TRBJ2-2; 12 bases line up with TRBD2. Germline V gives CDR1 SSHAT, CDR2 FNYEAQ (reference sequence). CDR3 length: 14 residues. The CDR3 DNA reads TGTGCTAGCAGCCGGACTAGCGGGATCGGGGAGCTGTTTTTT. Translation: CASSRTSGIGELFF.

The chain uses TRBV19 and TRBJ2-1; 7 bases align to TRBD1. The CDR3 sequence is 14 residues long. The J segment lost 8 bases and the V segment lost 2 bases, leaving 6 bases of the junction unmatched. Per the germline V gene, CDR1 is LNHDA and CDR2 is SQIVND (reference sequence). The CDR3 region is CASSITGVQDEQFF. Here the CDR3 DNA reads TGTGCCAGTAGTATAACAGGGGTCCAGGATGAGCAGTTCTTC.

This chain joins TRBV6-6 and TRBJ2-5, with D possibly matching TRBD1 (6 bases). The CDR3 spans 15 residues. Germline-derived CDR1 and CDR2 are MNHNY and SVGAGI (reference sequence). V lost 6 bases and J 9 bases, leaving 23 bases between the germline ends. The CDR3 protein is CASSPGRYAGDSQYF. The CDR3 DNA reads TGTGCCAGCAGCCCCGGCCGTTATGCAGGGGATTCCCAGTACTTC.

The chain has TRBV14 and TRBJ2-7; tentatively, D is TRBD1 (5 bases). Germline CDR1 is SGHDN and CDR2 is FVKESK. There are 16 residues in the CDR3. The ends were cut back, 0 bases at V and 4 bases at J, with 16 bases in the middle. CDR3 sequence: CASSQDKGRARYEQYF. Written as DNA, the CDR3 is TGTGCCAGCAGCCAAGATAAAGGCAGGGCAAGATACGAGCAGTACTTC.

The chain is built from TRBV28 and TRBJ2-6, with 10 bases lining up with TRBD2. The CDR3 length is 17 residues. In germline, CDR1 is MDHEN, CDR2 SYDVKM. V gave up 5 bases and J gave up 0 bases; unmatched junction bases: 4. The CDR3 is CASSDLAGVSGANVLTF. The CDR3 DNA is TGTGCCAGCAGTGACCTAGCGGGGGTCTCTGGGGCCAACGTCCTGACTTTC.

V usage is TRBV10-3 and J usage is TRBJ2-7; D gene unclear. This CDR3 has 14 residues. V dropped 3 bases and J dropped 0 bases, with 9 bases sitting between them. CDR1 ENHRY and CDR2 SYGVKD come from the germline V gene. The CDR3 here is CAISESGLSYEQYF. In DNA form, the CDR3 reads TGTGCCATCAGTGAATCTGGGCTCTCCTACGAGCAGTACTTC.

This chain uses TRBV18 with TRBJ2-7, with D possibly TRBD2 on 6 matching bases. This CDR3 contains 16 residues. The germline V and J ends were trimmed by 0 bases and 1 base, with 13 bases remaining between them. Germline V gene lookup returns CDR1 KGHSH and CDR2 LQKENI. CDR3 amino acids: CASSPPEGSSSYEQYF. CDR3 sequence (DNA): TGTGCCAGCTCACCACCGGAGGGAAGCAGTTCCTACGAGCAGTACTTC.

J is TRBJ1-3 and V is TRBV13; 7 nucleotides align to TRBD1. This CDR3 has 14 amino acids. The germline V gene encodes CDR1 PRHDT and CDR2 FYEKMQ (reference sequence). The V gene end was trimmed by 4 bases and the J gene end by 8 bases; junction bases not matched to a gene: 8. CDR3 in DNA: TGTGCCAGCAGCTCCCTCCAGGGGGAGGACACCATATATTTT. Translated, it gives CASSSLQGEDTIYF.

V is TRBV7-2 and J is TRBJ1-5; a weak D match, TRBD1 (6 bases). Per germline, CDR1 SGHTA and CDR2 FQGNSA. CDR3 size: 15 residues. With 5 bases removed from V and 3 bases from J, the gap between germline ends came to 14 bases. The CDR3: CASSLAGAINQPQHF. The CDR3 region has the DNA TGTGCCAGCAGCCTTGCGGGGGCCATCAATCAGCCCCAGCATTTT. The full variable domain, rest sourced from reference TRBV7-2 and TRBJ1-5, is GAGVSQSPSNKVTEKGKDVELRCDPISGHTALYWYRQSLGQGLEFLIYFQGNSAPDKSGLPSDRFSAERTGGSVSTLTIQRTQQEDSAVYLCASSLAGAINQPQHFGDGTRLSIL.

V usage is TRBV7-2 and J usage is TRBJ2-5; the match to TRBD2 covers 7 bases. Germline values: CDR1 SGHTA, CDR2 FQGNSA. The CDR3 has 14 amino acids. V was pared by 5 bases and J by 5 bases, with 8 bases of the junction left unmatched. The CDR3 sequence is CASSAGLPGETQYF. CDR3 coding DNA: TGTGCCAGCAGCGCGGGACTACCTGGGGAGACCCAGTACTTC.

The V gene is TRBV5-1, the J gene TRBJ1-2, with 7 bases lining up with TRBD1. Germline V gives CDR1 SGHRS, CDR2 YFSETQ. Losses at the gene ends were 8 bases for V and 2 bases for J; bases not matched to a gene: 9. This CDR3 region has 14 residues. CDR3 residues: CASRVGGGNYGYTF. The CDR3 DNA sequence: TGCGCCAGTCGGGTAGGAGGGGGCAACTATGGCTACACCTTC.

This clone showed up many times. The chain combines TRBV9 with TRBJ2-1, with TRBD2 matching 8 bases. Germline loops: CDR1 SGDLS, CDR2 YYNGEE. With V trimmed by 0 bases and J by 7 bases, 6 bases remained unmatched. The CDR3 runs 15 residues. The CDR3 here is CASSVDPGGQNEQFF. Written as DNA, the CDR3 is TGTGCCAGCAGCGTAGACCCGGGGGGGCAGAATGAGCAGTTCTTC.

The chain uses TRBV2 and TRBJ1-5; 10 nucleotides match TRBD1. J was trimmed by 2 bases and V by 6 bases; bases with no gene match: 4. The V gene's germline CDR1 is SNHLY and CDR2 FYNNEI. The CDR3 length is 15 residues. This CDR3 is CASRGDRGGNQPQHF. The DNA of the CDR3 is TGTGCCAGCAGGGGGGACAGGGGTGGCAATCAGCCCCAGCATTTT.